This T cell receptor beta chain was sequenced in a study of vaccination and CD4 T cells after COVID-19. Study background: Convalescent patients, three in number, were sampled at day 14 and days 161 to 241 post-vaccination. Cells were stimulated with overlapping spike peptides from SARS-CoV-2, HCoV-NL63, HCoV-OC43 and HCoV-229E.

The time point here: late sampling 161 to 241 days after vaccination in a few convalescent patients. Treatment described: approximately 9-day PBMC culture with coronavirus spike peptide pools or control peptides (ViraFEST assay). In regard to this clonotype: Its antigen remains unknown.

Germline loops: CDR1 MDHEN, CDR2 SYDVKM. The CDR3 has 18 residues. Trimming removed 5 bases from V and 4 bases from J, with 21 bases in between. Cultured CD4+ T-cell DNA underwent Oncomine TCR Beta short-read sequencing. From the PCR reads, TCRdb called clonotypes with MiXCR, one entry per CDR3 protein. The repertoire holds approximately 22,000 distinct CDR3 sequences, with approximately 30% as singletons. The sequence derives from a human donor who had recovered from COVID-19. The chain couples TRBV28 to TRBJ2-6; D gene uncertain. Source: CD4+ T cells from blood, cultured in vitro, taken about 7 months after SARS-CoV-2 vaccination. The CDR3 region has the DNA TGTGCCAGCAGTCCGGACGGTGATCTAAGGGTAGGGGCCAACGTCCTGACTTTC. It codes for CASSPDGDLRVGANVLTF.